This T cell receptor (beta chain) derives from a study of shared clonotypes between healthy human individuals. Study as a whole: CD4 naive and CD4 memory each took three plates per donor, while CD8 naive took two and CD8 memory one.

General study results and limits: Memory subsets generally showed smaller estimated richness than naive subsets did. Non-shared clonotypes were found to have lower generation probabilities than the clonotypes that were shared by all four of the sorted-subset donors.

A note on this clone: Its antigen remains unknown.

Sorted-subset replicate PCR reactions were performed with around 210 ng DNA, corresponding to roughly 30,000 T cell genomes. TCRdb's copy holds only in-frame clones and misses some; the assay was immunoSEQ multiplex PCR. The sample consists of about 990,000 clones, 70% to 80% of them appearing once. V trimming: 5 bases; J trimming: 3 bases; junction bases outside the gene matches: 10. CDR1 and CDR2 (germline): SGHTA, FQGNSA. The CDR3 is 15 residues long. Sequenced input: memory CD4+ T cells from PBMCs. Subset specified: CD45RA-negative fraction. The chain uses TRBV7-2 and TRBJ2-7; 7 bases line up with TRBD1. This TCR was sampled from a man younger than 30 in good health. Some clones in this sample may be carry-over from other donors' samples. DNA for the CDR3: TGTGCCAGCAGCCCCTGGGGGACAGCTTACTACGAGCAGTACTTC. Amino acids: CASSPWGTAYYEQYF.